These 2 T cell receptor beta chains were sequenced from one sample in a study of blood T cell repertoires in COVID-19. Measured with immunoSEQ multiplex PCR; TCRdb has only the in-frame clones, and not every one. Of some 74,000 clones in the sample, approximately 88% are singletons; the top ten hold about 7%. Source material: peripheral blood. All receptors derive from a woman of 80 years or more with acute or convalescent COVID-19.

The chain uses TRBV3-1 (or the pseudogene TRBV3-2) and TRBJ2-7; D may be TRBD1 (5 bases). Germline CDR1 LGHDT, CDR2 YNNKEL (reference sequence). The V gene lost 0 bases and the J gene lost 6 bases, with 12 bases spanning the gap. The CDR3 has 14 amino acids. CDR3 loop: CASSQEGARTEQYF. The CDR3 nucleotides are TGTGCCAGCAGCCAAGAAGGGGCGCGTACCGAGCAGTACTTC.

This clone is a singleton in its sample. The J gene is TRBJ1-3, the V gene TRBV29-1; TRBD1 matches 7 bases. The CDR3 is 14 residues long. Trimming at V came to 4 bases and at J to 2 bases, leaving 5 bases not matched to a gene. From germline, CDR1 is SQVTM and CDR2 ANQGSEA. CDR3 loop: CSVAATGTGNTIYF. CDR3 sequence (DNA): TGCAGCGTTGCCGCGACAGGGACTGGAAACACCATATATTTT.